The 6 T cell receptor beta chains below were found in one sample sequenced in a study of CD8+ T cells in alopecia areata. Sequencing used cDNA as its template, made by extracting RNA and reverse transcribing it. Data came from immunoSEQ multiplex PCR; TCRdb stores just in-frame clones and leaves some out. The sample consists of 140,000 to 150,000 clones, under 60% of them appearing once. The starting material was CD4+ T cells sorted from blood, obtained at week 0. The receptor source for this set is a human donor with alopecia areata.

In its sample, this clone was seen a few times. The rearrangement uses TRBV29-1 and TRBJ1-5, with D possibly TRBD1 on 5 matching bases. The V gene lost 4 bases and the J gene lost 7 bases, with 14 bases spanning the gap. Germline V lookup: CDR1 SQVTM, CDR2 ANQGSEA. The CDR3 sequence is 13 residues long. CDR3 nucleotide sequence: TGCAGCGTTGTGTCGGGTGGGGACCAGCCCCAGCATTTT. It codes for CSVVSGGDQPQHF.

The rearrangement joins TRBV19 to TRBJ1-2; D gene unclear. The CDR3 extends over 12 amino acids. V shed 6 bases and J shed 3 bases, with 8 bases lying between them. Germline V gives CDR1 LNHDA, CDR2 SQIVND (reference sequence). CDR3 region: CASRAAYYGYTF. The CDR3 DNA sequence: TGTGCCAGTAGGGCAGCATACTATGGCTACACCTTC.

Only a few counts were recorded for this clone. The CDR3 spells CASSQGGNNSPLHF. Here the CDR3 DNA reads TGTGCCAGCAGCCAAGGGGGAAATAATTCACCCCTCCACTTT. The chain combines TRBV4-2 with TRBJ1-6; D is uncertain. There are 14 residues in the CDR3. Germline CDR1 LGHNA, CDR2 YNFKEQ. V shed 1 base and J shed 5 bases, with 6 bases lying between them.

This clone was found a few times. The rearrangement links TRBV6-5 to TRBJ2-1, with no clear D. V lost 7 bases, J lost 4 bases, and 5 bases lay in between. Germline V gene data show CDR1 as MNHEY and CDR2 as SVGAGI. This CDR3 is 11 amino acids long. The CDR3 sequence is CASTQYNEQFF. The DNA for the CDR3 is TGTGCCAGCACCCAATACAATGAGCAGTTCTTC.

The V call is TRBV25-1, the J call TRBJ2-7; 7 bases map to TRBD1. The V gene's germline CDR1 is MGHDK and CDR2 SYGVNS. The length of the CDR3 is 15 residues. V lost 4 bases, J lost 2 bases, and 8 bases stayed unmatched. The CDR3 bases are TGTGCCAGCAGTGGGCACAGGGGACAACCCTACGAGCAGTACTTC. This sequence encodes CASSGHRGQPYEQYF.

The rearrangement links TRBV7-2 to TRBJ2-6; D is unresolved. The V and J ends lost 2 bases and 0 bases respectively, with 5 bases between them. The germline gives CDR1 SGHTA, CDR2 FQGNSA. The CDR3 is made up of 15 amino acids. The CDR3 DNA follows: TGTGCCAGCAGCTTACAGTTCTCTGGGGCCAACGTCCTGACTTTC. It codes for CASSLQFSGANVLTF.